These 2 T cell receptor beta chains originate from one sample sequenced in a study of neoadjuvant nivolumab and ipilimumab in lung cancer (dated by TCRdb to the early 2020s). Receptor amplification or capture employed the immunoSEQ multiplex PCR assay. TCRdb mirrors the immuneACCESS table, restricted to in-frame sequences. Some clones are absent from its copies; in checked studies, under half trace to an unresolved V gene, and the reason for the others is unknown. Across this sample there are around 17,000 clones, with 70% to 80% seen only once. In total, the top ten clones hold about 8% of the sample. The time point label on this specimen signifies: at surgical resection after neoadjuvant nivolumab +/- ipilimumab. The sample here was tumor tissue, taken after neoadjuvant nivolumab, alone or with ipilimumab, at or shortly before surgery. All receptors come from an adult with non-small cell lung cancer.

The chain is built from TRBV27 and TRBJ2-2; D may be TRBD1 (6 bases). The CDR3 has 16 amino acids. Per germline, CDR1 MNHEY and CDR2 SMNVEV (reference sequence). Trimming took off 5 bases at V and 2 bases at J, with 15 bases between the two ends. In DNA, the CDR3 is TGTGCCAGCAGTCAGCCCGGGACACCTAACACCGGGGAGCTGTTTTTT. Amino acids: CASSQPGTPNTGELFF.

The chain employs TRBV29-1 and TRBJ2-3; the match to TRBD2 covers 7 bases. Per the germline V gene, CDR1 is SQVTM and CDR2 is ANQGSEA. The J segment lost 6 bases and the V segment lost 2 bases, leaving 11 bases of the junction unmatched. The CDR3 is 15 amino acids. CDR3 loop: CSVESRGVPLDTQYF. CDR3 DNA: TGCAGCGTTGAATCTCGGGGGGTCCCCCTGGATACGCAGTATTTT.